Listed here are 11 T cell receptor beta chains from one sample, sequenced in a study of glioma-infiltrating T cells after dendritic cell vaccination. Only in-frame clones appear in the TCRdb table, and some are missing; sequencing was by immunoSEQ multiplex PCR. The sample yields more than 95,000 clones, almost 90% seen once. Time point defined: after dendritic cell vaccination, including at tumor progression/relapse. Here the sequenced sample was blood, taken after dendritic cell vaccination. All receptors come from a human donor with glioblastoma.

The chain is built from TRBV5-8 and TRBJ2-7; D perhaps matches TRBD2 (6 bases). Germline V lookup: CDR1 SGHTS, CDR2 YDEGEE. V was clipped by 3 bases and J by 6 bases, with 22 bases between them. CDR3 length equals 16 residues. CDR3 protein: CASSSVGGIYSGEQYF. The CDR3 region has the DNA TGTGCCAGCAGCTCGGTTGGGGGGATCTATTCGGGCGAGCAGTACTTC.

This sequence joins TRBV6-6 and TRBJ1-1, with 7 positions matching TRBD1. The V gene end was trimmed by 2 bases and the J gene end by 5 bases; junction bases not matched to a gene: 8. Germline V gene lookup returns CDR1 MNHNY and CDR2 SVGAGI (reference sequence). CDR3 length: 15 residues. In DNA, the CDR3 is TGTGCCAGCAGTTACGCCCGACAGGGAATGACTGAAGCTTTCTTT. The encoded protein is CASSYARQGMTEAFF.

The DNA for the CDR3 is TGTGCCAGCAGCCCGCAGGGACAGGGAGCAGATACGCAGTATTTT. It is translated as CASSPQGQGADTQYF. The V gene is TRBV9, the J gene TRBJ2-3; 9 positions agree with TRBD1. V lost 4 bases to trimming and J lost 4 bases; unmatched junction nucleotides: 7. From germline, CDR1 is SGDLS and CDR2 YYNGEE. The length of the CDR3 is 15 residues.

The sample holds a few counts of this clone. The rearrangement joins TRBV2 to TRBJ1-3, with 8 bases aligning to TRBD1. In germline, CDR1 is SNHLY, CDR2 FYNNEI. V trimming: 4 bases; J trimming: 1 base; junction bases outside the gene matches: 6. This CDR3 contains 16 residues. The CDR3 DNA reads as TGTGCCAGCAGTGTTAGTCAGGGGGCGTCTGGAAACACCATATATTTT. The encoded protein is CASSVSQGASGNTIYF.

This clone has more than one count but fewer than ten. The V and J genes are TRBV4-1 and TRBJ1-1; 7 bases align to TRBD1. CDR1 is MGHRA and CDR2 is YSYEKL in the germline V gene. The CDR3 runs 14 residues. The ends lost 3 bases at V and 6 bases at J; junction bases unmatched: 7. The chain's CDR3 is CASSHRQGWAEAFF. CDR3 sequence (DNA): TGCGCCAGCAGCCACCGACAGGGTTGGGCTGAAGCTTTCTTT.

The chain's CDR3 is CASSAGTAFYGYTF. DNA of the CDR3: TGTGCCAGCAGCGCCGGGACAGCCTTTTATGGCTACACCTTC. The chain is built from TRBV9 and TRBJ1-2; TRBD1 matches 7 bases. The CDR3 has 14 amino acids. Trimming cost V 3 bases and J 5 bases; bases outside gene matches: 7. CDR1 and CDR2 (germline): SGDLS, YYNGEE.

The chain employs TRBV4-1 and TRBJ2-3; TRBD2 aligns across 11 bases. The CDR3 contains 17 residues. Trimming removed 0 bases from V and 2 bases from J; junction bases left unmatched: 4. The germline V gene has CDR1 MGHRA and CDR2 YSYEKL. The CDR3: CASSQDGTSGNTDTQYF. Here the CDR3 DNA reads TGCGCCAGCAGCCAAGACGGGACTAGCGGCAACACAGATACGCAGTATTTT.

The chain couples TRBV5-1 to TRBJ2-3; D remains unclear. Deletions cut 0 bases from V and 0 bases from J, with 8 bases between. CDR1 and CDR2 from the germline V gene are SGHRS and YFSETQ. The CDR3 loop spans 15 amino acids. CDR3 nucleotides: TGCGCCAGCAGCTTGGACGGGTATAGCACAGATACGCAGTATTTT. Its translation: CASSLDGYSTDTQYF. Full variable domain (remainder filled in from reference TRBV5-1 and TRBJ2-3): KAGVTQTPRYLIKTRGQQVTLSCSPISGHRSVSWYQQTPGQGLQFLFEYFSETQRNKGNFPGRFSGRQFSNSRSEMNVSTLELGDSALYLCASSLDGYSTDTQYFGPGTRLTVL.

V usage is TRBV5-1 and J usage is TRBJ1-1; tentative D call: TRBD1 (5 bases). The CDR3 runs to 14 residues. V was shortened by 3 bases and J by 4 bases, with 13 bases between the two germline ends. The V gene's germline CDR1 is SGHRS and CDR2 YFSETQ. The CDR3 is CASSWTGGITEAFF. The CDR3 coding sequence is TGCGCCAGCAGCTGGACGGGGGGGATCACTGAAGCTTTCTTT.

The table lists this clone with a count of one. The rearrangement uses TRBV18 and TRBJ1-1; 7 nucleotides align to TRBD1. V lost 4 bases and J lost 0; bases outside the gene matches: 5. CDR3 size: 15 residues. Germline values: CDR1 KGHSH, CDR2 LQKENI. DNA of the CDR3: TGTGCCAGCTCACTTAGACAGGGACTGAACACTGAAGCTTTCTTT. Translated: CASSLRQGLNTEAFF.

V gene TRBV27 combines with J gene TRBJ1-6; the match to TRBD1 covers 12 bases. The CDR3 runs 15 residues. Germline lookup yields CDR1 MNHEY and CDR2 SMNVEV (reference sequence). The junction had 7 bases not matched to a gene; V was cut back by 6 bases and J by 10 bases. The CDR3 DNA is TGTGCCAGCAGGGTCGGGACAGGGGGCATGTCACCCCTCCACTTT. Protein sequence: CASRVGTGGMSPLHF.